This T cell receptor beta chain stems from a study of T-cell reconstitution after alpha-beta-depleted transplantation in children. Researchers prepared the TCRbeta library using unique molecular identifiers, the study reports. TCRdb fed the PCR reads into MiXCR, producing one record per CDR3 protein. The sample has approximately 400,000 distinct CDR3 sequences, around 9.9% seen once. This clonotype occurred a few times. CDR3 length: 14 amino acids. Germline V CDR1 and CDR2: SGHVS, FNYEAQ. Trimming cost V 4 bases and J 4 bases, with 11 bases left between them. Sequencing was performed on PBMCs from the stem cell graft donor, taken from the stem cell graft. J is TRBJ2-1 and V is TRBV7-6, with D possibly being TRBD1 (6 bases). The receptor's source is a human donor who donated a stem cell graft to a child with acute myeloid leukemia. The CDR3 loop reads CASSSDSLYNEQFF. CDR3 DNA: TGTGCCAGCAGCTCGGACAGTTTATACAATGAGCAGTTCTTC.